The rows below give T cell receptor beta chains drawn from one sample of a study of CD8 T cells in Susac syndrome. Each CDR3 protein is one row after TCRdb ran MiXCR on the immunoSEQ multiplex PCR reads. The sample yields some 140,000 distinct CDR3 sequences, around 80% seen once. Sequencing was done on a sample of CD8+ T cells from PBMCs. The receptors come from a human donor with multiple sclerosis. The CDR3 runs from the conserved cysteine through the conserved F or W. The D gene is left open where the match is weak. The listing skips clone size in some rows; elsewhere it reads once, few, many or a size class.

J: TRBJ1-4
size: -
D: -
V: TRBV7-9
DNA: TGTGCCAGCAGCTTGCTGGCAGAGGCTAATGAAAAACTGTTTTTT
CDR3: CASSLLAEANEKLFF

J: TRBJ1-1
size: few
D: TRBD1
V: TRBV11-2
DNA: TGTGCCAGCAGCTTAGCTGGACAGGGACAAAACACTGAAGCTTTCTTT
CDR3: CASSLAGQGQNTEAFF

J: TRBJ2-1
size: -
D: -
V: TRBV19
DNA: TGTGCCAGTAGTATAAACCGTGGTGAGCAGTTCTTC
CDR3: CASSINRGEQFF

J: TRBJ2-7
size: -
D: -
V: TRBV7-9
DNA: TGTGCCAGCAGCTTGCTGAAATACGAGCAGTACTTC
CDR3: CASSLLKYEQYF

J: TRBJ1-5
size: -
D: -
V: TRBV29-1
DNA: TGCAGCGTGGTCGTGGGGCCCAATTTGGCCCAGCATTTT
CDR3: CSVVVGPNLAQHF

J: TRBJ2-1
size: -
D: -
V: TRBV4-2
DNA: TGTGCCAGCAGCCATGGGCAGAGCTCCTACAATGAGCAGTTCTTC
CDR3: CASSHGQSSYNEQFF

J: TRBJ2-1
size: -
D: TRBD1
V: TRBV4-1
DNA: TGCGCCAGCAGCCAATCCCGACAGGGTATTGAGCAGCTCTTC
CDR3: CASSQSRQGIEQLF

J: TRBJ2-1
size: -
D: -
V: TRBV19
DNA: TGTGCCAGTAGCAGTCTTGAAGGTGACGAGCAGTTCTTC
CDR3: CASSSLEGDEQFF

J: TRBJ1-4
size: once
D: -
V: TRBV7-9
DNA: TGTGCCAGCAGCTGGATGAATGAAAAACTGTTTTTT
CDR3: CASSWMNEKLFF

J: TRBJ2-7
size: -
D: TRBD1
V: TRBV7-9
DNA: TGTGCCAGCAGCACAAATACAGGGGGCCCCTACGAGCAGTACTTC
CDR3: CASSTNTGGPYEQYF

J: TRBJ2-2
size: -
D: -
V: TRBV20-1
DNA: TGCAGTGCTAGAGATAGAGTGACCGTCACCGGGGAGCTGTTTTTT
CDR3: CSARDRVTVTGELFF

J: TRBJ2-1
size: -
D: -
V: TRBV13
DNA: TGTGCCAGCAGCTTAGAAGGGGGCGGGGGTGAGCAGTTCTTC
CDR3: CASSLEGGGGEQFF

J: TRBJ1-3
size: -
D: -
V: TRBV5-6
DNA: TGTGCCAGCACCATAGACTCCTCTGGAAACACCATATATTTT
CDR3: CASTIDSSGNTIYF

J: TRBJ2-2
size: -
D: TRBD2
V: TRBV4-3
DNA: TGCGCCAGCAGCCAAGATCGACTAGCGGGCACCGGGGAGCTGTTTTTT
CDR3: CASSQDRLAGTGELFF

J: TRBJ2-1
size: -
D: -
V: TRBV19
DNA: TGTGCCAGTAGTATAGGAGTCGGGATTAGCTCCTACAATGAGCAGTTCTTC
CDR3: CASSIGVGISSYNEQFF

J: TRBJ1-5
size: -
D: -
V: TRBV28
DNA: TGTGCCAGCAGTGGGTATAGCAATCAGCCCCAGCATTTT
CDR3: CASSGYSNQPQHF

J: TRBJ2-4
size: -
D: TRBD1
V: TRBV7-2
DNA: TGTGCCAGCAGCTTAGCTGGAGAAGGGCAGGGGGACATTCAGTACTTC
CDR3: CASSLAGEGQGDIQYF

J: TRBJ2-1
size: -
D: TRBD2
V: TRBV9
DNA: TGTGCCAGCAGCGGATGGACTAGCGGCTACAATGAGCAGTTCTTC
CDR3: CASSGWTSGYNEQFF

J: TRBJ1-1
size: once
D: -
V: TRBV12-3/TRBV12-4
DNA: TGTGCCAGCAGTTGGTCGGTGAACACTGAAGCTTTCTTT
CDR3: CASSWSVNTEAFF

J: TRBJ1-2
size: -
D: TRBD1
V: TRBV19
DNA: TGTGCCAGTCGAACTCCGGGACAGTACTACACCTTC
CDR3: CASRTPGQYYTF

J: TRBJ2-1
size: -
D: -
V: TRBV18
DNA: TGTGCCAGCTCACCACCAGGGGGGGTCTATGAGCAGTTCTTC
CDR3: CASSPPGGVYEQFF

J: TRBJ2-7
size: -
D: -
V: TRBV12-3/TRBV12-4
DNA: TGTGCCAGCACCCTAGGGGGGGAAAACAGACCCTACGAGCAGTACTTC
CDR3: CASTLGGENRPYEQYF

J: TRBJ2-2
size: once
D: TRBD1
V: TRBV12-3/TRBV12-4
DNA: TGTGCCAGCAGTTTAGCGGACAGGGGGGCGGGGGAGCTGTTTTTT
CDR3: CASSLADRGAGELFF

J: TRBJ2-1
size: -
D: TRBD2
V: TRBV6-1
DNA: TGTGCCAGCAGTCCGGCGGGAGCGGGAGATGGGGATGAGCAGTTCTTC
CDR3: CASSPAGAGDGDEQFF

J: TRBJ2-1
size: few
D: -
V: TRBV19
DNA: TGTGCCAGTAGTATGTCGGGCAATGAGCAGTTCTTC
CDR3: CASSMSGNEQFF

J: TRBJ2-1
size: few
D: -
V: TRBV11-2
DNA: TGTGCCAGCAGCTTAGTTGTCAATGAGCAGTTCTTC
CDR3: CASSLVVNEQFF

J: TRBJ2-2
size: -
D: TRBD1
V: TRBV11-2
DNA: TGTGCCAGCAGCTTAGGCCCCGGGACAGGTACCACCGGGGAGCTGTTTTTT
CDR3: CASSLGPGTGTTGELFF

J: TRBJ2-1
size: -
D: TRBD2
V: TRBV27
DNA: TGTGCCAGCAGGAGGGTGGGGGGGGGAGAGCAGTTCTTC
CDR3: CASRRVGGGEQFF

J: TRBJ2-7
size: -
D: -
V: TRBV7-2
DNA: TGTGCCAGCAAACTCCAAAGCTCCTACGAGCAGTACTTC
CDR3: CASKLQSSYEQYF

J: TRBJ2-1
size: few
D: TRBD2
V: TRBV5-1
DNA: TGCGCCAGCAGCTTGGTCCCTAGCGGGGGTCTGTTCTCCTACAATGAGCAGTTCTTC
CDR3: CASSLVPSGGLFSYNEQFF

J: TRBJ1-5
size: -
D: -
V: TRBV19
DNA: TGTGCCAGTAGTATTGACGGGGAAGCTCAGCCCCAGCATTTT
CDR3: CASSIDGEAQPQHF

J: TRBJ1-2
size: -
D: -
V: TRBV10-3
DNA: TGTGCCATCAGTGAGTCGGGGGCGGACTCTAACTATGGCTACACCTTC
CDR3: CAISESGADSNYGYTF

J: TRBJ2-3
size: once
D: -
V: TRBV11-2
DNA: TGTGCCAGCAGCCTCCCCGGGACCCCGATCTTTTCGCAGTATTTT
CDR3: CASSLPGTPIFSQYF

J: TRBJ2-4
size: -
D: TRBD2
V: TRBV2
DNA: TGTGCCAGCAGAGAGACTAGCTCCCGAGGCAAAAACATTCAGTACTTC
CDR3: CASRETSSRGKNIQYF

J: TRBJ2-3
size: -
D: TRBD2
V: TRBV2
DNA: TGTGCCAGCGTGTTACCGGGACGCCTGGGACTAGCGGGGGGAGATACGCAGTATTTT
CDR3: CASVLPGRLGLAGGDTQYF

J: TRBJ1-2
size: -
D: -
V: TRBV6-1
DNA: TGTGCCAGCAGTGAAAATTCCTATGGCTACACCTTC
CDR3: CASSENSYGYTF

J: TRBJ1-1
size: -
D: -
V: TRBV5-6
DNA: TGTGCCAGCAGCCCAGTAGGAATTGAAGCTTTCTTT
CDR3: CASSPVGIEAFF

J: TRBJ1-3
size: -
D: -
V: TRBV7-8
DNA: TGTGCCAGCAGCTTTTCTGGGGAGGGCTCTGGAAACACCATATATTTT
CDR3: CASSFSGEGSGNTIYF

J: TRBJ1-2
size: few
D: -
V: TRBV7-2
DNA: TGTGCCAGCAGCTTGATATTTGGTGGCTACACCTTC
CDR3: CASSLIFGGYTF

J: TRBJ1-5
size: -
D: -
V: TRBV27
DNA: TGTGCCAGCAGTTGGGGTCGCAATCAGCCCCAGCATTTT
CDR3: CASSWGRNQPQHF

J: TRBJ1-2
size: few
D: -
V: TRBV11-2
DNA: TGTGCCAGCAGCTTAGGTCCAACCGGCGACTTCTGGAATGGCTACACCTTC
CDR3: CASSLGPTGDFWNGYTF

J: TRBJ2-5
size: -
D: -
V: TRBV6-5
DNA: TGTGCCAGCAGTTACTCGTCAGGGATCCAAGAGACCCAGTACTTC
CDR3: CASSYSSGIQETQYF

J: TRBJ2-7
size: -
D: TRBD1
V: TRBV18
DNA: TGTGCCAGCTCGGGTGACAGGGAAGGTTACGAGCAGTACTTC
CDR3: CASSGDREGYEQYF

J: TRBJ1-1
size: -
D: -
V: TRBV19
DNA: TGTGCCAGTAGGTCATTTCGCGAGGACGGGGGAACTGAAGCTTTCTTT
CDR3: CASRSFREDGGTEAFF

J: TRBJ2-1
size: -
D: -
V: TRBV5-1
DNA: TGCGCCAGCAGCTTGGGATCCGGGTACCTCCCCAATGAGCAGTTCTTC
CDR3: CASSLGSGYLPNEQFF

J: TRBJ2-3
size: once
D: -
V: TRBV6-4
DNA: TGTGCCAGCAGCCCCGGGACGTACGCCCCAGATACGCAGTATTTT
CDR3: CASSPGTYAPDTQYF

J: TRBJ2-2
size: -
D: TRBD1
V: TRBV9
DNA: TGTGCCAGCAGCGGATGGACAGGGGCCACCGGGGAGCTGTTTTTT
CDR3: CASSGWTGATGELFF

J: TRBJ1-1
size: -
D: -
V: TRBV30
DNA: TGTGCCTTAGTCACAGGGTGGGGGACTGAAGCTTTCTTT
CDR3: CALVTGWGTEAFF

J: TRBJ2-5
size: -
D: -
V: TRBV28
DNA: TGTGCCAGCAGCCCCGGCCGGTACCAAGAGACCCAGTACTTC
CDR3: CASSPGRYQETQYF

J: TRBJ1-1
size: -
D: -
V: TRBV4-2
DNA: TGTGCCAGCAGCGTACCATCTCGGGGGCGGGAAACTGAAGCTTTCTTT
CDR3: CASSVPSRGRETEAFF

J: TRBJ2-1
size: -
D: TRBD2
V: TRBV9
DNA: TGTGCCAGCAGCGTTAGCGGGAGGGATGGCAATGAGCAGTTCTTC
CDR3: CASSVSGRDGNEQFF

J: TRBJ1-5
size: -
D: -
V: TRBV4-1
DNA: TGCGCCAGCAGCCAAGGGGCGGGGAATACCAATCAGCCCCAGCATTTT
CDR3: CASSQGAGNTNQPQHF

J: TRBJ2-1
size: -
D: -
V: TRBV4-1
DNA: TGCGCCAGCAGCCAAGCGGATGAGCAGTTCTTC
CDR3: CASSQADEQFF

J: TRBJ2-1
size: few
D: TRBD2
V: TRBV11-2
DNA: TGTGCCAGCAGCCACCCACGGCGGACTAGCGGGACCCTCAGTGATGAGCAGTTCTTC
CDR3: CASSHPRRTSGTLSDEQFF

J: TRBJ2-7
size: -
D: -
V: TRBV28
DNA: TGTGCCAGCAGTCTGCCAGGGGGGGCTGCAGGAGACGAGCAGTACTTC
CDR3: CASSLPGGAAGDEQYF